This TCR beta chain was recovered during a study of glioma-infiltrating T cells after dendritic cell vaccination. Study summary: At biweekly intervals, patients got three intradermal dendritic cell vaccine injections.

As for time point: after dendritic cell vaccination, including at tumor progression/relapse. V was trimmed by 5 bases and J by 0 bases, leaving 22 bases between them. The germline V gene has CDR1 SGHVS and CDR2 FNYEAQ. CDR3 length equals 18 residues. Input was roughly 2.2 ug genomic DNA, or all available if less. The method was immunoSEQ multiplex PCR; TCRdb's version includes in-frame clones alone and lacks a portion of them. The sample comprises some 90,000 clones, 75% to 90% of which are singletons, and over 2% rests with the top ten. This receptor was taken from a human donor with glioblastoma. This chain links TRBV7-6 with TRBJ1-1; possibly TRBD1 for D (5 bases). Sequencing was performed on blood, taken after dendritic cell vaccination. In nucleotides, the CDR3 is TGTGCCAGCAGCCCACACGGCGGGACCGAAGCTATGAACACTGAAGCTTTCTTT. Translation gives CASSPHGGTEAMNTEAFF.